A single sample gave rise to the 30 T cell receptor beta chains below, sequenced in a study of long-term antiretroviral therapy in people with HIV (dated by TCRdb to 2022 to 2024). The immunoSEQ hsTCRB v3.0 assay was used at survey level resolution to sequence the TRB variable region. Held by TCRdb, this immuneACCESS table contains in-frame sequences only and omits some clones. Under half of the omission traces to an unresolved V gene where checked; the cause of the rest is unknown. This sample comprises just over 20,000 clones, 79% of them detected only once. Less than 9.5% of the sample is in the top ten clones. The sequencing here drew on unsorted PBMCs, taken 4.1 years after starting antiretroviral therapy. The receptors come from a woman aged 40 to 50 with HIV.

Concerning this clone itself: This sample also contains other DNA sequences that code for the same CDR3. J is TRBJ2-7 and V is TRBV18, with 10 bases aligning to TRBD2. With V trimmed by 2 bases and J by 2 bases, 3 bases remained unmatched. CDR1 KGHSH and CDR2 LQKENI come from the germline V gene. The CDR3 is made up of 15 amino acids. CDR3 DNA: TGTGCCAGCTCACCATCCAGCGGGGGGGCCTACGAGCAGTACTTC. Translated, it gives CASSPSSGGAYEQYF.

This clone is a singleton in its sample. The chain joins TRBV11-2 to TRBJ2-1; 13 bases are shared with TRBD2. Trimming took 5 bases from V and 8 from J; bases not matched to a gene: 6. This CDR3 contains 15 residues. Germline CDR1 reads SGHAT; CDR2 reads FQNNGV. DNA of the CDR3: TGTGCCAGCAGCAAGGGACTAGCGGGACGGGATGAGCAGTTCTTC. Translated, it gives CASSKGLAGRDEQFF.

This clone appeared a few times. V gene TRBV4-1 combines with J gene TRBJ1-5; tentatively, D is TRBD1 (6 bases). The CDR3 sequence is 15 residues long. The V end was cut by 3 bases, the J end by 5 bases, with 14 bases between. The germline CDR1 and CDR2 sequences are MGHRA and YSYEKL. This chain's CDR3 is CASSQVKGEDQPQHF. The CDR3 DNA is TGCGCCAGCAGCCAGGTCAAGGGGGAGGATCAGCCCCAGCATTTT.

J is TRBJ1-1 and V is TRBV10-1; D unresolved. CDR3 length equals 13 residues. V shed 3 bases and J shed 0 bases, with 5 bases lying between them. Germline V gives CDR1 WNHNN, CDR2 SYGVQD (reference sequence). The CDR3 DNA reads as TGCGCCAGCAGTGAAGGATTGAACACTGAAGCTTTCTTT. Translating it yields CASSEGLNTEAFF.

This chain uses TRBV7-9 with TRBJ1-1, with 8 bases matching TRBD1. The CDR3 covers 14 residues. Germline CDR1 is SEHNR and CDR2 is FQNEAQ (reference sequence). V shed 3 bases, J shed 6 bases, and the junction held 6 bases outside the gene matches. Here the CDR3 DNA reads TGTGCCAGCAGCTTTAACAGGGGGGAAGCTGAAGCTTTCTTT. Its protein is CASSFNRGEAEAFF.

This chain connects TRBV10-2 to TRBJ2-1; TRBD1 might be the D (6 bases). V lost 0 bases, J lost 8 bases, and 14 bases lay in between. Germline loops: CDR1 WSHSY, CDR2 SAAADI. The CDR3 sequence is 15 residues long. The CDR3 loop reads CASSESYRVRDEQFF. In nucleotides, the CDR3 is TGCGCCAGCAGTGAGTCGTACAGGGTTCGGGATGAGCAGTTCTTC.

V and J are TRBV7-2 and TRBJ1-1; D not resolved. The germline V and J ends were trimmed by 1 base and 2 bases, with 8 bases remaining between them. Germline CDR1 SGHTA, CDR2 FQGNSA. CDR3 length equals 14 residues. The CDR3 sequence is CASSLGAINTEAFF. The CDR3 DNA follows: TGTGCCAGCAGCTTAGGCGCGATAAACACTGAAGCTTTCTTT.

The V gene is TRBV19, the J gene TRBJ1-2; D gene unclear. The V and J ends lost 6 bases and 5 bases respectively, with 19 bases between them. The germline gives CDR1 LNHDA, CDR2 SQIVND (reference sequence). The CDR3 runs 15 residues. CDR3 nucleotide sequence: TGTGCCAGTAGGTCAGGCGGCGGTGAGACATATGGCTACACCTTC. Translation: CASRSGGGETYGYTF.

V is TRBV27 and J is TRBJ2-2, with D unclear. This CDR3 contains 16 residues. V dropped 1 base and J dropped 3 bases, with 12 bases sitting between them. Germline V gene lookup returns CDR1 MNHEY and CDR2 SMNVEV (reference sequence). CDR3 in DNA: TGTGCCAGCAGTTTATATGCGAGCGACTACACCGGGGAGCTGTTTTTT. Its protein is CASSLYASDYTGELFF.

V gene TRBV5-5 combines with J gene TRBJ1-1, with D possibly TRBD1 on 6 matching bases. Germline-derived CDR1 and CDR2 are SGHKS and YYEKEE (reference sequence). The CDR3 has 16 amino acids. V was cut by 0 bases and J by 4 bases, with 16 bases left in between. CDR3 bases: TGTGCCAGCAGCTTGGCCGCAGGGACACTGATCACTGAAGCTTTCTTT. This codes for CASSLAAGTLITEAFF.

In its sample, this clone is large (0.1 to 1%). This chain links TRBV18 with TRBJ2-7; D tentatively fits TRBD1 or TRBD2 (5 bases each). This CDR3 has 15 residues. Per germline, CDR1 KGHSH and CDR2 LQKENI. With 5 bases removed from V and 3 bases from J, the gap between germline ends came to 17 bases. CDR3 sequence (DNA): TGTGCCAGCTCAGTTACTCGGGACGGCCGCTACGAGCAGTACTTC. This translates into CASSVTRDGRYEQYF.

The gene calls are TRBV7-9 and TRBJ1-1; TRBD1 might be the D (6 bases). The V end lost 4 bases, the J end lost 1 base, and 16 bases lay between the germline ends. Germline CDR1 reads SEHNR; CDR2 reads FQNEAQ (reference sequence). The CDR3 loop spans 16 amino acids. The CDR3 region is CASSSPPGGRNTEAFF. The CDR3 DNA reads as TGTGCCAGCAGCTCCCCACCGGGGGGCAGGAACACTGAAGCTTTCTTT. Full variable domain (rest looked up from reference TRBV7-9 and TRBJ1-1): DTGVSQNPRHKITKRGQNVTFRCDPISEHNRLYWYRQTLGQGPEFLTYFQNEAQLEKSRLLSDRFSAERPKGSFSTLEIQRTEQGDSAMYLCASSSPPGGRNTEAFFGQGTRLTVV.

This chain joins TRBV5-4 and TRBJ2-2; perhaps TRBD2 as D (6 bases). The germline V and J ends were trimmed by 6 bases and 6 bases, with 15 bases remaining between them. The CDR3 is made up of 14 amino acids. From germline, CDR1 is SGHNT and CDR2 YYREEE (reference sequence). The CDR3 region is CASTPGGAPGELFF. CDR3 DNA sequence: TGTGCCAGCACGCCCGGAGGGGCCCCCGGGGAGCTGTTTTTT.

The J gene is TRBJ1-5, the V gene TRBV15; no definite D call. The CDR3 loop spans 13 amino acids. Germline V gene lookup returns CDR1 LNHNV and CDR2 YYDKDF (reference sequence). V was clipped by 5 bases and J by 4 bases, with 9 bases between them. The CDR3 is CATSHLGNQPQHF. The CDR3 bases are TGTGCCACCAGCCATCTGGGAAATCAGCCCCAGCATTTT.

This CDR3 is CASSLGVGETQYF. The CDR3, as DNA: TGTGCCAGCAGTTTAGGAGTTGGAGAGACCCAGTACTTC. The chain couples TRBV27 to TRBJ2-5, with D unclear. The CDR3 extends over 13 amino acids. V lost 2 bases and J 4 bases, leaving 8 bases between the germline ends. The germline V gene encodes CDR1 MNHEY and CDR2 SMNVEV (reference sequence).

This sequence joins TRBV5-1 and TRBJ2-7; tentatively, D is TRBD2 (6 bases). CDR1 and CDR2 from the germline V gene are SGHRS and YFSETQ. V shed 1 base and J shed 5 bases, with 13 bases lying between them. The CDR3 is 14 residues long. The CDR3 DNA is TGCGCCAGCAGCTTGCGGCCGGGGGACCACGAGCAGTACTTC. This translates into CASSLRPGDHEQYF.

This clone was seen a few times. This chain links TRBV5-6 with TRBJ2-7; D call uncertain. Germline V gene sequence: CDR1 SGHDT, CDR2 YYEEEE. This CDR3 is 15 amino acids long. Trimming cost V 0 bases and J 2 bases, with 12 bases left between them. In nucleotides, the CDR3 is TGTGCCAGCAGCTTGGAACGGAGCTATCCCTACGAGCAGTACTTC. Protein: CASSLERSYPYEQYF.

CDR3 sequence reads: CASSLALAGPTNTGELFF. The CDR3 nucleotides are TGCGCCAGCAGCTTGGCACTAGCGGGACCTACGAACACCGGGGAGCTGTTTTTT. This chain links TRBV5-1 with TRBJ2-2; 10 bases map to TRBD2. Germline trimming cut 0 bases from V and 0 bases from J; bases unmatched to any gene: 5. This CDR3 is 18 amino acids long. Germline loops: CDR1 SGHRS, CDR2 YFSETQ.

The rearrangement joins TRBV6-1 to TRBJ1-1; D not resolved. Germline values: CDR1 MNHNS, CDR2 SASEGT. The CDR3 runs 12 residues. Deletions cut 4 bases from V and 6 bases from J, with 9 bases between. The CDR3 loop is CASSGGVAEAFF. CDR3 bases: TGTGCCAGCAGTGGGGGTGTGGCTGAAGCTTTCTTT.

The CDR3 DNA reads TGTGCCAGCAGCTTGGGGTCCGGGACAGCTGTGAGGATTCAGTACTTC. Its translation: CASSLGSGTAVRIQYF. V gene TRBV5-4 combines with J gene TRBJ2-4, with TRBD1 matching 7 bases. Unmatched junction bases numbered 13, after V lost 0 bases and J lost 10 bases. CDR3 length: 16 amino acids. Looked up from germline, CDR1 is SGHNT and CDR2 is YYREEE (reference sequence).

This clone came up a few times. This chain joins TRBV2 and TRBJ2-5; D gene uncertain. The germline V gene encodes CDR1 SNHLY and CDR2 FYNNEI. V lost 7 bases and J lost 2, with 11 bases in between. The CDR3 covers 13 residues. The CDR3 sequence is CASKGQPQETQYF. The CDR3 coding sequence is TGTGCCAGCAAGGGTCAGCCTCAAGAGACCCAGTACTTC.

This clone was seen more than once but under ten times. The V gene is TRBV10-2, the J gene TRBJ2-7; perhaps TRBD1 as D (6 bases). V lost 10 bases and J lost 2, with 18 bases in between. Germline CDR1 and CDR2: WSHSY and SAAADI. This CDR3 has 14 amino acids. The CDR3 protein is CATRGRGDPYEQYF. DNA for the CDR3: TGCGCCACCAGGGGCAGGGGAGACCCCTACGAGCAGTACTTC.

This chain links TRBV29-1 with TRBJ1-4; no clear D. Germline V lookup: CDR1 SQVTM, CDR2 ANQGSEA. The V gene lost 1 base and the J gene lost 2 bases, with 8 bases spanning the gap. This CDR3 spans 14 amino acids. CDR3 sequence reads: CSVEGRGTNEKLFF. The CDR3 nucleotides are TGCAGCGTTGAAGGTCGGGGTACTAATGAAAAACTGTTTTTT.

This clone occurred once. The chain couples TRBV7-9 to TRBJ2-3; TRBD1 agrees at 8 bases. Trimming took 1 base from V and 2 from J; bases not matched to a gene: 2. Germline V gene data show CDR1 as SEHNR and CDR2 as FQNEAQ (reference sequence). This CDR3 contains 15 residues. In DNA, the CDR3 is TGTGCCAGCAGCTTAGGGACAGGGTACACAGATACGCAGTATTTT. It codes for CASSLGTGYTDTQYF.

The V gene is TRBV11-3, the J gene TRBJ1-3, with D uncertain. The length of the CDR3 is 15 residues. Germline values: CDR1 SGHNT, CDR2 YENEEA. V gave up 5 bases and J gave up 0 bases, with 11 bases separating them. CDR3 in DNA: TGTGCCAGCAGCGAAAGAGGAATCTCTGGAAACACCATATATTTT. It codes for CASSERGISGNTIYF.

The chain combines TRBV9 with TRBJ2-1; 8 bases align to TRBD1. J gave up 6 bases and V 3 bases, and 20 bases lay outside the gene matches. Germline values: CDR1 SGDLS, CDR2 YYNGEE. The CDR3 spans 19 residues. CDR3 residues: CASSGRDRSRDLAANEQFF. The CDR3 region has the DNA TGTGCCAGCAGCGGAAGGGACAGGTCGCGGGACTTAGCTGCCAATGAGCAGTTCTTC.

The genes are TRBV7-9 and TRBJ1-3, with TRBD1 identical over 10 bases. J lost 3 bases, V lost 5 bases, and 7 bases had no gene match. This CDR3 is 16 amino acids long. Per the germline V gene, CDR1 is SEHNR and CDR2 is FQNEAQ (reference sequence). CDR3 sequence reads: CASSPTTGGFGNTIYF. The DNA for the CDR3 is TGTGCCAGCAGCCCGACGACAGGGGGCTTTGGAAACACCATATATTTT.

The genes are TRBV7-9 and TRBJ1-4; unclear D gene. V was shortened by 5 bases and J by 0 bases, with 22 bases between the two germline ends. Germline-derived CDR1 and CDR2 are SEHNR and FQNEAQ (reference sequence). The CDR3 has 19 amino acids. Written as DNA, the CDR3 is TGTGCCAGCAGCCCGACCGGCAGTGACTCTTTTGCAACTAATGAAAAACTGTTTTTT. Translating it yields CASSPTGSDSFATNEKLFF.

The rearrangement links TRBV7-6 to TRBJ2-5; a weak D match, TRBD2 (7 bases). V lost 5 bases to trimming and J lost 4 bases, with 17 bases between them. The CDR3 loop spans 15 amino acids. Germline-derived CDR1 and CDR2 are SGHVS and FNYEAQ. The CDR3 loop reads CASSPNSGGGETQYF. The CDR3 DNA sequence: TGTGCCAGCAGCCCGAACTCGGGGGGCGGAGAGACCCAGTACTTC.

The chain joins TRBV29-1 to TRBJ1-2, with 8 bases lining up with TRBD1. The CDR3 contains 12 residues. Trimming at V came to 8 bases and at J to 6 bases, leaving 8 bases not matched to a gene. Per germline, CDR1 SQVTM and CDR2 ANQGSEA. The CDR3 DNA reads TGCAGCTTTCGCGGACAGGGCGATGGCTACACCTTC. It translates to CSFRGQGDGYTF.